What follows describes a single T cell receptor beta chain. Each CDR3 protein gets one entry after TCRdb re-called the 5' RACE reads with MiXCR. The repertoire includes roughly 280,000 distinct CDR3 sequences, roughly 8% of them detected once, and about 22% sits in the top ten. The data were taken from a study of T-cell memory formation after mild COVID-19. Germline CDR1 SGHTA, CDR2 FQGTGA. V gave up 1 base and J gave up 9 bases, with 10 bases separating them. This CDR3 contains 13 residues. This TCR came from a man younger than 30 who had mild COVID-19 (a few samples of this study predate the infection). Cell type and time point are not known. The rearrangement uses TRBV7-3 and TRBJ2-1; maybe TRBD2 (7 bases). Material: PBMCs or a T cell subset sorted from them (not recorded which). The CDR3 sequence is CASSLMGGGEQFF. DNA for the CDR3: TGTGCCAGCAGCTTAATGGGAGGGGGTGAGCAGTTCTTC.